The 5 T cell receptor beta chains below were found in one sample sequenced in a study of shared clonotypes between healthy human individuals. Clones were sequenced by immunoSEQ multiplex PCR, and TCRdb holds only the in-frame ones, with some missing. The sample carries about 1 million clones, roughly 70% recorded once. The sample taken for sequencing was memory CD4+ T cells sorted from blood. Subset given: CD45RA-negative fraction. These receptors all stem from a man between 18 and 35 years old in good health.

The CDR3 region is CASSLLRRDEQYF. The DNA of the CDR3 is TGTGCCAGCAGCCTCCTTAGGAGGGACGAGCAGTACTTC. The V and J genes are TRBV7-2 and TRBJ2-7, with TRBD2 as a possible D gene (6 bases). The CDR3 length is 13 residues. V was pared by 5 bases and J by 5 bases, with 13 bases between. Germline CDR1 reads SGHTA; CDR2 reads FQGNSA.

The gene calls are TRBV18 and TRBJ2-6, with 10 bases that match TRBD1. In germline, CDR1 is KGHSH, CDR2 LQKENI. Trimming cost V 4 bases and J 0 bases; bases outside gene matches: 3. There are 17 residues in the CDR3. In DNA form, the CDR3 reads TGTGCCAGCTCACTGGGACAGGGGCACTCTGGGGCCAACGTCCTGACTTTC. This encodes CASSLGQGHSGANVLTF.

This chain joins TRBV10-2 and TRBJ2-7; D not resolved. V was shortened by 2 bases and J by 0 bases, with 11 bases between the two germline ends. The germline V gene has CDR1 WSHSY and CDR2 SAAADI. The CDR3 spans 15 residues. Here the CDR3 reads CASSEPTRSSYEQYF. DNA for the CDR3: TGCGCCAGCAGTGAGCCGACCAGGAGCTCCTACGAGCAGTACTTC.

The chain uses TRBV30 and TRBJ2-5, with a possible D match to TRBD1 (6 bases). Per the germline V gene, CDR1 is GTSNPN and CDR2 is SVGIG (reference sequence). The CDR3 is 11 residues long. V was clipped by 5 bases and J by 5 bases, with 9 bases between them. The CDR3 loop reads CAWGGVETQYF. CDR3 in DNA: TGTGCCTGGGGGGGCGTTGAGACCCAGTACTTC.

This sequence joins TRBV5-1 and TRBJ2-7; the D gene is possibly TRBD2 (6 bases). Trimming stripped 0 bases from V and 1 base from J, with 14 bases between. Germline V CDR1 and CDR2: SGHRS, YFSETQ. This CDR3 has 16 amino acids. The CDR3 DNA reads TGCGCCAGCAGCTTGGATGGCGGGAAAGGGTCCTACGAGCAGTACTTC. This translates into CASSLDGGKGSYEQYF.